This is a list of T cell receptor beta chains from one sample in a study of Graves' ophthalmopathy and Graves' hyperthyroidism. TCRdb ran MiXCR on the multiplex PCR reads and lists one entry per CDR3 protein. The table lists about 620,000 distinct CDR3 sequences, 20% to 25% of them singletons. Specimen: peripheral blood. The receptors originated from a woman between 18 and 29 years old with stable Graves' hyperthyroidism. Some clones in this sample may be carry-over from other donors' samples. CDR3s include the opening cysteine and the closing phenylalanine or tryptophan. D genes are given only for firm matches. Expanded clones get a size class; other rows say once, few or many, or leave the size out.

clone_size: many
j_call: TRBJ2-2
d_call: TRBD2
cdr3_length: 15
v_call: TRBV6-1
cdr3_nt: TGTGCCAGCAGGCGTGGGACTAGCGAGACCGGGGAGCTGTTTTTT
cdr3_aa: CASRRGTSETGELFF

clone_size: many
j_call: TRBJ2-7
d_call: NA
cdr3_length: 14
v_call: TRBV7-8
cdr3_nt: TGTGCCAGCAGCCAAGGGCGTTTCTCCTACGAGCAGTACTTC
cdr3_aa: CASSQGRFSYEQYF

clone_size: NA
j_call: TRBJ1-1
d_call: TRBD1
cdr3_length: 15
v_call: TRBV5-1
cdr3_nt: TGCGCCAGCAGCCCGCTGGACAGGGCGAGGACTGAAGCTTTCTTT
cdr3_aa: CASSPLDRARTEAFF

clone_size: many
j_call: TRBJ1-2
d_call: NA
cdr3_length: 12
v_call: TRBV6-1
cdr3_nt: TGTGCCAGCAGGGACAGCATCTATGGCTACACCTTC
cdr3_aa: CASRDSIYGYTF

clone_size: many
j_call: TRBJ1-2
d_call: NA
cdr3_length: 12
v_call: TRBV20-1
cdr3_nt: TGCAGTGCTAATCGGGGACTCGGTGGCTACACCTTC
cdr3_aa: CSANRGLGGYTF

clone_size: NA
j_call: TRBJ2-7
d_call: TRBD2
cdr3_length: 14
v_call: TRBV27
cdr3_nt: TGTGCCAGCAGTTCCTGGGAGGGAAACTACGAGCAGTACTTC
cdr3_aa: CASSSWEGNYEQYF

clone_size: NA
j_call: TRBJ2-5
d_call: NA
cdr3_length: 17
v_call: TRBV7-2
cdr3_nt: TGTGCCAGCAGCTTAGCTGGGTCTAGCGTCTACCAAGAGACCCAGTACTTC
cdr3_aa: CASSLAGSSVYQETQYF

clone_size: many
j_call: TRBJ1-1
d_call: TRBD1
cdr3_length: 14
v_call: TRBV18
cdr3_nt: TGTGCCAGCAGCCCAATGACAGGGGGCACTGAAGCTTTCTTT
cdr3_aa: CASSPMTGGTEAFF

clone_size: many
j_call: TRBJ2-3
d_call: NA
cdr3_length: 16
v_call: TRBV5-4
cdr3_nt: TGTGCCAGCAGCTTGTATCGGGGGAGTAGCACAGATACGCAGTATTTT
cdr3_aa: CASSLYRGSSTDTQYF

clone_size: many
j_call: TRBJ2-2
d_call: NA
cdr3_length: 15
v_call: TRBV2
cdr3_nt: TGTGCCAGCAGTGGTTCTCCCAGGGCCACCGGGGAGCTGTTTTTT
cdr3_aa: CASSGSPRATGELFF

clone_size: many
j_call: TRBJ2-7
d_call: NA
cdr3_length: 13
v_call: TRBV6-2/TRBV6-3
cdr3_nt: TGTGCCAGCAGTTTATCGGACCTCTACGAGCAGTACTTC
cdr3_aa: CASSLSDLYEQYF

clone_size: many
j_call: TRBJ2-4
d_call: NA
cdr3_length: 16
v_call: TRBV6-1
cdr3_nt: TGTGCCGTGAGACTGACCCCCCCGGACAGCCGAAACATTAAGTACTTC
cdr3_aa: CAVRLTPPDSRNIKYF

clone_size: NA
j_call: TRBJ1-1
d_call: NA
cdr3_length: 16
v_call: TRBV28
cdr3_nt: TGTGCCAGCAGTTTTTTCAGGGGCGGACGATCAACTGAAGCTTTCTTT
cdr3_aa: CASSFFRGGRSTEAFF

clone_size: many
j_call: TRBJ1-2
d_call: TRBD1
cdr3_length: 13
v_call: TRBV12-5
cdr3_nt: TGTGCTAGTGTCCCGACAGGGAACTATGGCTACACCTTC
cdr3_aa: CASVPTGNYGYTF

clone_size: few
j_call: TRBJ2-2
d_call: NA
cdr3_length: 11
v_call: TRBV20-1
cdr3_nt: TGCAGTGCTGTGGGGGACGGGGAGCTGTTTTTT
cdr3_aa: CSAVGDGELFF

clone_size: many
j_call: TRBJ2-5
d_call: TRBD2
cdr3_length: 18
v_call: TRBV5-6
cdr3_nt: TGTGCCAGCAGCTGGGGACCTTTAGCGGGAGGGACCCAAGAGACCCAGTACTTC
cdr3_aa: CASSWGPLAGGTQETQYF

clone_size: many
j_call: TRBJ1-5
d_call: NA
cdr3_length: 15
v_call: TRBV27
cdr3_nt: TGTGCCAGCCGAGGAATCGACAGGACCTATGAGCCCCAGCATTTT
cdr3_aa: CASRGIDRTYEPQHF

clone_size: many
j_call: TRBJ2-7
d_call: NA
cdr3_length: 17
v_call: TRBV15
cdr3_nt: TGTGCCACCAGCAGAGACCTCCCGAAACGGGCCTCCTACGAGCAGTACTTC
cdr3_aa: CATSRDLPKRASYEQYF

clone_size: many
j_call: TRBJ1-5
d_call: NA
cdr3_length: 15
v_call: TRBV5-6
cdr3_nt: TGTGCCAGCAGCTTGAGGAGGAACAGCAATCAGCCCCAGCATTTT
cdr3_aa: CASSLRRNSNQPQHF

clone_size: many
j_call: TRBJ2-2
d_call: TRBD1
cdr3_length: 16
v_call: TRBV28
cdr3_nt: TGTGCCAGCAGTCGATTCTTAGGGGGCGGCACCGGGGAGCTGTTTTTT
cdr3_aa: CASSRFLGGGTGELFF

clone_size: many
j_call: TRBJ2-7
d_call: TRBD2
cdr3_length: 15
v_call: TRBV12-3/TRBV12-4
cdr3_nt: TGTGCCAGCAGTTTACAAACTAGCGGGAAGAACGAGCAGTACTTC
cdr3_aa: CASSLQTSGKNEQYF

clone_size: NA
j_call: TRBJ1-2
d_call: TRBD1
cdr3_length: 15
v_call: TRBV4-1
cdr3_nt: TGCGCCAGCAGCCAAGCGGGACAGATTAACTATGGCTACACCTTC
cdr3_aa: CASSQAGQINYGYTF

clone_size: NA
j_call: TRBJ2-2
d_call: TRBD2
cdr3_length: 17
v_call: TRBV9
cdr3_nt: TGTGCCAGCAGCGGAGAGCGGGGGGGCCGCGTCACCGGGGAGCTGTTTTTT
cdr3_aa: CASSGERGGRVTGELFF

clone_size: many
j_call: TRBJ1-1
d_call: TRBD1
cdr3_length: 18
v_call: TRBV5-1
cdr3_nt: TGCGCCAGCAGCTCGGGTGTCTTTAACACAGGGGTTGGCACTGAAGCTTTCTTT
cdr3_aa: CASSSGVFNTGVGTEAFF

clone_size: many
j_call: TRBJ1-1
d_call: NA
cdr3_length: 13
v_call: TRBV6-5
cdr3_nt: TGTGCCAGCAGTTACTCGGGACACACTGAAGCTTTCTTT
cdr3_aa: CASSYSGHTEAFF

clone_size: many
j_call: TRBJ1-1
d_call: TRBD1
cdr3_length: 13
v_call: TRBV20-1
cdr3_nt: TGCAGTGCTACCGGGACAGCAAACACTGAAGCTTTCTTT
cdr3_aa: CSATGTANTEAFF

clone_size: NA
j_call: TRBJ2-7
d_call: TRBD2
cdr3_length: 16
v_call: TRBV6-5
cdr3_nt: TGTGCCAGCAGTTACTTCGCCCGGGGGGGTAACTACGAGCAGTACTTC
cdr3_aa: CASSYFARGGNYEQYF

clone_size: few
j_call: TRBJ1-1
d_call: TRBD1
cdr3_length: 16
v_call: TRBV25-1
cdr3_nt: TGTGCCAGCACCTGGGGGTATGACAGGGGTATTTTTGAAGCTTTCTTT
cdr3_aa: CASTWGYDRGIFEAFF

clone_size: many
j_call: TRBJ2-2
d_call: NA
cdr3_length: 14
v_call: TRBV12-5
cdr3_nt: TGTGCTACCTCCGAGACGCCTGGCACCGGGGAGCTGTTTTTT
cdr3_aa: CATSETPGTGELFF

clone_size: many
j_call: TRBJ1-1
d_call: TRBD1
cdr3_length: 17
v_call: TRBV7-8
cdr3_nt: TGTGCCAGCACCCTTTTCGGACAGGGGCGGATGGGAAGTGAAGCTTTCTTT
cdr3_aa: CASTLFGQGRMGSEAFF

clone_size: NA
j_call: TRBJ1-2
d_call: NA
cdr3_length: 13
v_call: TRBV12-3/TRBV12-4
cdr3_nt: TGTGCCAGCACCTTATCCGGGGTGGATGGCTACACCTTC
cdr3_aa: CASTLSGVDGYTF

clone_size: many
j_call: TRBJ2-5
d_call: TRBD2
cdr3_length: 18
v_call: TRBV5-1
cdr3_nt: TGCGCCAGCAGCGGACTTCAAAGGACTAGCGGGGAGGCAGAGACCCAGTACTTC
cdr3_aa: CASSGLQRTSGEAETQYF

clone_size: many
j_call: TRBJ1-5
d_call: NA
cdr3_length: 15
v_call: TRBV6-2/TRBV6-3
cdr3_nt: TGTGCCAGCAGTTCGGACCGGGCCTGGGGTCAGCCCCAGCATTTT
cdr3_aa: CASSSDRAWGQPQHF

clone_size: many
j_call: TRBJ1-1
d_call: NA
cdr3_length: 12
v_call: TRBV20-1
cdr3_nt: TGCAGTGCCTCCCAGTCGGGGACTGAAGCTTTCTTT
cdr3_aa: CSASQSGTEAFF

clone_size: many
j_call: TRBJ1-5
d_call: TRBD1
cdr3_length: 17
v_call: TRBV6-1
cdr3_nt: TGTGCCAGCAGCCGTGGACAGGGGGCGGCGGGCAATCAGCCCCAGCATTTT
cdr3_aa: CASSRGQGAAGNQPQHF

clone_size: many
j_call: TRBJ2-7
d_call: TRBD2
cdr3_length: 14
v_call: TRBV11-2
cdr3_nt: TGTGCCAGCAGCACAGCGGGAGGGGCCTACGAGCAGTACTTC
cdr3_aa: CASSTAGGAYEQYF

clone_size: few
j_call: TRBJ2-5
d_call: NA
cdr3_length: 17
v_call: TRBV7-8
cdr3_nt: TGTGCCAGCAGCGCCCACGGGGCCGCTAGCCTTCGTGAGACCCAGTACTTC
cdr3_aa: CASSAHGAASLRETQYF

clone_size: few
j_call: TRBJ2-2
d_call: NA
cdr3_length: 13
v_call: TRBV29-1
cdr3_nt: TGCAGCGTTATTAAGACACCCACCGGGGAGCTGTTTTTT
cdr3_aa: CSVIKTPTGELFF

clone_size: many
j_call: TRBJ2-7
d_call: TRBD2
cdr3_length: 13
v_call: TRBV6-5
cdr3_nt: TGTGCCAGCAGTCAGCGGGGGTCCTACGAGCAGTACTTC
cdr3_aa: CASSQRGSYEQYF

clone_size: many
j_call: TRBJ2-7
d_call: NA
cdr3_length: 12
v_call: TRBV11-3
cdr3_nt: TGTGCCAGCAGCATCGATGTCGGCGAGCAGTACTTC
cdr3_aa: CASSIDVGEQYF

clone_size: many
j_call: TRBJ2-5
d_call: TRBD1
cdr3_length: 15
v_call: TRBV28
cdr3_nt: TGTGCCAGCAGTGGATGGACAGGCGCCCAAGAGACCCAGTACTTC
cdr3_aa: CASSGWTGAQETQYF

clone_size: NA
j_call: TRBJ2-2
d_call: NA
cdr3_length: 15
v_call: TRBV2
cdr3_nt: TGTGCCAGCAGCACTGGGGTCCGCACGACCGGGGATCTGTTTTTT
cdr3_aa: CASSTGVRTTGDLFF

clone_size: many
j_call: TRBJ2-4
d_call: NA
cdr3_length: 16
v_call: TRBV7-9
cdr3_nt: TGTGCCAGCAGCTTAGGGGCAGGACTAGCCAAAAACATTCAGTACTTC
cdr3_aa: CASSLGAGLAKNIQYF

clone_size: many
j_call: TRBJ2-5
d_call: TRBD1
cdr3_length: 13
v_call: TRBV29-1
cdr3_nt: TGCAGCGTGCAAGGACAGGGAAGGGAGACCCAGTACTTC
cdr3_aa: CSVQGQGRETQYF

clone_size: few
j_call: TRBJ1-5
d_call: TRBD1
cdr3_length: 19
v_call: TRBV28
cdr3_nt: TGTGCCAGCAGTTTGACGTCAGGGGGGTACTTATTTAGCAATCAGCCCCAGCATTTT
cdr3_aa: CASSLTSGGYLFSNQPQHF

clone_size: few
j_call: TRBJ2-5
d_call: NA
cdr3_length: 15
v_call: TRBV7-2
cdr3_nt: TGTGCCAGCAGCTTAGAAGCCGTGGTAATGGAGACCCAGTACTTC
cdr3_aa: CASSLEAVVMETQYF

clone_size: many
j_call: TRBJ1-2
d_call: TRBD1
cdr3_length: 17
v_call: TRBV27
cdr3_nt: TGTGCCAGCAGAACAGACTTGAAGGGACAGACCAACTATGGCTACACCTTC
cdr3_aa: CASRTDLKGQTNYGYTF

clone_size: few
j_call: TRBJ1-5
d_call: NA
cdr3_length: 13
v_call: TRBV30
cdr3_nt: TGTGCCTGGAGTGCTGGGGTGCTCCAGCCCCAGCATTTT
cdr3_aa: CAWSAGVLQPQHF

clone_size: many
j_call: TRBJ1-3
d_call: NA
cdr3_length: 14
v_call: TRBV5-1
cdr3_nt: TGCGCCAGCAGCCTGGAAGGGGGTGGAAACACCATATATTTT
cdr3_aa: CASSLEGGGNTIYF

clone_size: many
j_call: TRBJ2-2
d_call: TRBD1
cdr3_length: 16
v_call: TRBV24-1
cdr3_nt: TGTGCCACCAGTGCCAGGGACAGGGGTAGGGCCGGGGAGCTGTTTTTT
cdr3_aa: CATSARDRGRAGELFF

clone_size: NA
j_call: TRBJ2-5
d_call: TRBD1
cdr3_length: 15
v_call: TRBV28
cdr3_nt: TGTGCCAGCAGTGGACTGACAGGGTTCCAAGAGACCCAGTACTTC
cdr3_aa: CASSGLTGFQETQYF

clone_size: many
j_call: TRBJ1-6
d_call: TRBD1
cdr3_length: 18
v_call: TRBV11-2
cdr3_nt: TGTGCCAGCAGCTTTCCCTTTCCTAGGGACAGACCCAATTCACCCCTCCACTTT
cdr3_aa: CASSFPFPRDRPNSPLHF

clone_size: many
j_call: TRBJ1-6
d_call: NA
cdr3_length: 13
v_call: TRBV6-5
cdr3_nt: TGTGCCAGCAGTTACGGCGCAACTTCACCCCTCCACTTT
cdr3_aa: CASSYGATSPLHF

clone_size: few
j_call: TRBJ2-5
d_call: NA
cdr3_length: 12
v_call: TRBV28
cdr3_nt: TGTCCCACTCCCCGGGGTCAAGAGACCCAGTACTTC
cdr3_aa: CPTPRGQETQYF

clone_size: NA
j_call: TRBJ2-1
d_call: TRBD2
cdr3_length: 17
v_call: TRBV15
cdr3_nt: TGTGCCACCAGCAGAGGGGGGAGCGGGAGGGCATACAATGAGCAGTTCTTC
cdr3_aa: CATSRGGSGRAYNEQFF

clone_size: many
j_call: TRBJ1-2
d_call: NA
cdr3_length: 13
v_call: TRBV20-1
cdr3_nt: TGCAGTGCTAGCCCACAGGGATACTATGGCTACACCTTC
cdr3_aa: CSASPQGYYGYTF

clone_size: NA
j_call: TRBJ2-5
d_call: TRBD1
cdr3_length: 15
v_call: TRBV19
cdr3_nt: TGTGCCAGTAGTAGGGACAGGGGCACCGGTGAGACCCAGTACTTC
cdr3_aa: CASSRDRGTGETQYF

clone_size: many
j_call: TRBJ2-2
d_call: NA
cdr3_length: 11
v_call: TRBV30
cdr3_nt: TGTGCCTGGAGTCCCTCCGGGGAGCTGTTTTTT
cdr3_aa: CAWSPSGELFF

clone_size: many
j_call: TRBJ1-2
d_call: NA
cdr3_length: 10
v_call: TRBV20-1
cdr3_nt: TGCAGTGTGCTCAGGTTGGGCTACACCTTC
cdr3_aa: CSVLRLGYTF